The 26 T cell receptor beta chains below were found in one sample sequenced in a study of CD8+ T cells in alopecia areata. As for treatment: oral pan-JAK inhibitor, 5-10 mg twice daily. Sequencing templates came from extracted RNA that was reverse transcribed into cDNA. The repertoire was sequenced with immunoSEQ multiplex PCR; TCRdb's copy has only in-frame clones and lacks some. The data show approximately 280,000 clones, with roughly 60% seen just once and less than 2% held by the top ten. This material consisted of CD4+ T cells sorted from blood, taken at week 24, from a patient treated with tofacitinib. These receptors were collected from a human donor with alopecia areata.

This chain connects TRBV11-2 to TRBJ2-6; weak D call: TRBD2 (6 bases). The germline V and J ends were trimmed by 5 bases and 0 bases, with 17 bases remaining between them. The CDR3 loop spans 18 amino acids. Per germline, CDR1 SGHAT and CDR2 FQNNGV. The DNA of the CDR3 is TGTGCCAGCAGCCCCCCTGCGGGGATAGCCTCTGGGGCCAACGTCCTGACTTTC. It codes for CASSPPAGIASGANVLTF.

Comments on this clone: Other nucleotide sequences in the sample specify the same CDR3. The rearrangement links TRBV7-2 to TRBJ2-7; D call uncertain. Germline CDR1 reads SGHTA; CDR2 reads FQGNSA. Trimming shortened V by 3 bases and J by 3 bases, and 9 bases separated the two germline ends. The CDR3 loop spans 13 amino acids. The CDR3 sequence: CASSFGRSYEQYF. In nucleotides, the CDR3 is TGTGCCAGCAGCTTCGGACGGAGCTACGAGCAGTACTTC.

The chain is built from TRBV29-1 and TRBJ2-1, with 10 positions matching TRBD1. This CDR3 is built from 17 residues. Germline lookup yields CDR1 SQVTM and CDR2 ANQGSEA. V lost 4 bases, J lost 1 base, and 10 bases stayed unmatched. This chain's CDR3 is CSVGKAWDRGSYNEQFF. CDR3 coding DNA: TGCAGCGTTGGGAAGGCGTGGGACAGGGGTTCCTACAATGAGCAGTTCTTC.

This chain connects TRBV6-4 to TRBJ2-3; D unresolved. Trimming cost V 0 bases and J 4 bases, with 11 bases left between them. The V gene's germline CDR1 is MRHNA and CDR2 SNTAGT. The CDR3 spans 15 residues. The CDR3 sequence: CASSDSLLGSDTQYF. For the CDR3, the DNA is TGTGCCAGCAGTGACTCACTGCTGGGTTCAGATACGCAGTATTTT.

CDR3 bases: TGTGCCTGGGCCTTACTCAACTCCTATAATTCACCCCTCCACTTT. This codes for CAWALLNSYNSPLHF. The rearrangement uses TRBV30 and TRBJ1-6; D is uncertain. Trimming took 5 bases from V and 0 from J, leaving 11 bases between them. Germline V lookup: CDR1 GTSNPN, CDR2 SVGIG (reference sequence). The CDR3 has 15 amino acids.

The V gene is TRBV30, the J gene TRBJ2-3, with TRBD2 identical over 11 bases. The CDR3 is 15 residues long. V was pared by 5 bases and J by 6 bases, with 10 bases of the junction left unmatched. Germline lookup yields CDR1 GTSNPN and CDR2 SVGIG (reference sequence). CDR3 amino acids: CAWALLAGGRDTQYF. The CDR3 bases are TGTGCCTGGGCTCTTCTAGCGGGGGGCCGGGATACGCAGTATTTT.

This chain connects TRBV5-1 to TRBJ2-7; D not certain. From germline, CDR1 is SGHRS and CDR2 YFSETQ. This CDR3 has 13 amino acids. The V and J ends lost 4 bases and 3 bases respectively, with 11 bases between them. CDR3 residues: CASSPGWGYEQYF. In nucleotides, the CDR3 is TGCGCCAGCAGCCCTGGTTGGGGCTACGAGCAGTACTTC.

This clone was seen only a few times. The rearrangement joins TRBV18 to TRBJ2-6, with 7 bases matching TRBD1. Germline V gives CDR1 KGHSH, CDR2 LQKENI. There are 13 residues in the CDR3. V lost 3 bases, J lost 9 bases, and 2 bases stayed unmatched. The CDR3 loop is CASSPGQDNVLTF. CDR3 coding DNA: TGTGCCAGCTCACCTGGACAGGACAACGTCCTGACTTTC.

The rearrangement joins TRBV5-1 to TRBJ2-7, with TRBD1 matching over 8 bases. The CDR3 consists of 15 residues. Germline V gene data show CDR1 as SGHRS and CDR2 as YFSETQ. Trimming removed 1 base from V and 1 base from J; junction bases left unmatched: 4. CDR3 amino acids: CASSLWGQASYEQYF. The CDR3 DNA reads as TGCGCCAGCAGCTTGTGGGGACAGGCGTCCTACGAGCAGTACTTC. Filled out from reference TRBV5-1 and TRBJ2-7, the complete variable domain reads KAGVTQTPRYLIKTRGQQVTLSCSPISGHRSVSWYQQTPGQGLQFLFEYFSETQRNKGNFPGRFSGRQFSNSRSEMNVSTLELGDSALYLCASSLWGQASYEQYFGPGTRLTVT.

This chain connects TRBV7-2 to TRBJ1-5; 7 bases agree with TRBD1. This CDR3 is built from 16 residues. Germline trimming cut 1 base from V and 4 bases from J; bases unmatched to any gene: 7. Germline CDR1 is SGHTA and CDR2 is FQGNSA. The CDR3 sequence: CASSLVGRQGNQPQHF. The DNA of the CDR3 is TGTGCCAGCAGCTTAGTAGGGCGACAGGGAAATCAGCCCCAGCATTTT.

The chain combines TRBV4-1 with TRBJ1-2, with 10 positions matching TRBD1. CDR1 and CDR2 (germline): MGHRA, YSYEKL. V was clipped by 2 bases and J by 3 bases; unmatched bases: 15. The CDR3 runs 19 residues. CDR3 amino acids: CASSQHIRQGASQDYGYTF. The CDR3 nucleotides are TGCGCCAGCAGCCAACATATTCGACAGGGGGCATCTCAGGACTATGGCTACACCTTC.

The chain recombines TRBV5-1 with TRBJ1-2; 9 nucleotides agree with TRBD1. V trimming: 7 bases; J trimming: 7 bases; junction bases outside the gene matches: 8. This CDR3 has 13 amino acids. Germline V gene lookup returns CDR1 SGHRS and CDR2 YFSETQ. The chain's CDR3 is CASHSGQGFGYTF. The CDR3 DNA reads TGCGCCAGCCACTCGGGACAGGGATTTGGCTACACCTTC.

This clone has more than one count but fewer than ten. Other DNA variants within this sample encode the same CDR3. This rearrangement joins TRBV30 to TRBJ1-1; the D gene is possibly TRBD1 (6 bases). Trimming stripped 2 bases from V and 4 bases from J, with 11 bases between. Germline V lookup: CDR1 GTSNPN, CDR2 SVGIG (reference sequence). The CDR3 runs 13 residues. The CDR3 loop reads CAWSLQGGTEAFF. CDR3 DNA: TGTGCCTGGAGTCTACAGGGTGGCACTGAAGCTTTCTTT.

This chain joins TRBV30 and TRBJ2-7; D possibly uses TRBD1 or TRBD2 (5 bases each). This CDR3 contains 13 residues. CDR1 is GTSNPN, CDR2 SVGIG, per germline (reference sequence). CDR3 amino acids: CASGTLGTYEQYF. The CDR3 DNA reads TGTGCTTCCGGGACCCTTGGGACCTACGAGCAGTACTTC. The variable domain in full, completed from reference TRBV30 and TRBJ2-7, reads SQTIHQWPATLVQPVGSPLSLECTVEGTSNPNLYWYRQAAGRGLQLLFYSVGIGQISSEVPQNLSASRPQDRQFILSSKKLLLSDSGFYLCASGTLGTYEQYFGPGTRLTVT.

J is TRBJ2-3 and V is TRBV30, with 12 bases lining up with TRBD2. CDR1 and CDR2 (germline): GTSNPN, SVGIG (reference sequence). The CDR3 loop spans 12 amino acids. With 3 bases clipped from V and 12 bases from J, the junction kept 4 bases outside the gene matches. The CDR3 region has the DNA TGTGCCTGGAGGGTACTAGCGGGGGGCCAGTATTTT. Residues: CAWRVLAGGQYF.

The V gene is TRBV4-1, the J gene TRBJ1-4; TRBD1 aligns across 9 bases. CDR3 length equals 18 residues. CDR1 and CDR2 from the germline V gene are MGHRA and YSYEKL. The ends lost 0 bases at V and 7 bases at J; junction bases unmatched: 12. DNA for the CDR3: TGCGCCAGCAGCCAAGACCCAGGACAGGGGAGTCTTACTGAAAAACTGTTTTTT. Encoded protein: CASSQDPGQGSLTEKLFF.

V is TRBV2 and J is TRBJ1-5; D may be TRBD1 (5 bases). The CDR3 is made up of 14 amino acids. The germline V and J ends were trimmed by 2 bases and 3 bases, with 8 bases remaining between them. Germline-derived CDR1 and CDR2 are SNHLY and FYNNEI. CDR3 sequence: CASSERDPNQPQHF. The CDR3 nucleotides are TGTGCCAGCAGTGAAAGGGACCCCAATCAGCCCCAGCATTTT.

The J gene is TRBJ1-5, the V gene TRBV5-8; D gene unclear. Germline-derived CDR1 and CDR2 are SGHTS and YDEGEE. The CDR3 sequence is 16 residues long. V lost 0 bases and J lost 0, with 10 bases in between. The CDR3 bases are TGTGCCAGCAGCTTGGCCTATTGGATTAGCAATCAGCCCCAGCATTTT. This translates into CASSLAYWISNQPQHF.

The CDR3 spells CSVVLGNRQPQHF. CDR3 bases: TGCAGCGTTGTTCTGGGAAATCGTCAGCCCCAGCATTTT. The V gene is TRBV29-1, the J gene TRBJ1-5; D gene uncertain. CDR3 length: 13 residues. Germline V gene data show CDR1 as SQVTM and CDR2 as ANQGSEA. V was pared by 4 bases and J by 6 bases, with 13 bases between.

This chain connects TRBV23-1 to TRBJ2-2; 8 bases fit TRBD2. TRBV23-1 is placed among ORFs of uncertain function. This CDR3 has 16 residues. The trim removed 6 bases at V and 0 bases at J, leaving 6 bases unmatched. The CDR3 loop reads CASSHGTRPNTGELFF. DNA for the CDR3: TGCGCCAGCAGCCACGGGACTAGGCCGAACACCGGGGAGCTGTTTTTT.

This clone was seen a few times. CDR3 residues: CASSLERGPNEKLFF. CDR3 sequence (DNA): TGTGCCAGCAGCTTAGAAAGGGGGCCTAATGAAAAACTGTTTTTT. This rearrangement joins TRBV7-9 to TRBJ1-4, with 7 bases lining up with TRBD1. CDR1 is SEHNR and CDR2 is FQNEAQ in the germline V gene (reference sequence). Losses at the gene ends were 1 base for V and 3 bases for J; bases not matched to a gene: 2. The CDR3 has 15 amino acids.

This rearrangement joins TRBV30 to TRBJ2-2; D unresolved. V lost 3 bases and J lost 6, with 11 bases in between. Germline CDR1 is GTSNPN and CDR2 is SVGIG (reference sequence). The CDR3 is 13 amino acids. The CDR3 DNA is TGTGCCTGGAGCGGGCGACAATCCGGGGAGCTGTTTTTT. It encodes CAWSGRQSGELFF. Looking up the rest from reference TRBV30 and TRBJ2-2 gives the full variable domain: SQTIHQWPATLVQPVGSPLSLECTVEGTSNPNLYWYRQAAGRGLQLLFYSVGIGQISSEVPQNLSASRPQDRQFILSSKKLLLSDSGFYLCAWSGRQSGELFFGEGSRLTVL.

Turning to this clone: At the DNA level, this CDR3 is encoded by other sequences in the same sample as well. The rearrangement uses TRBV29-1 and TRBJ1-1; 7 bases agree with TRBD1. Germline V gives CDR1 SQVTM, CDR2 ANQGSEA. The CDR3 has 13 residues. The junction had 3 bases not matched to a gene; V was cut back by 3 bases and J by 2 bases. The CDR3 is CSVDGTANTEAFF. CDR3 DNA sequence: TGCAGCGTTGATGGGACAGCTAACACTGAAGCTTTCTTT.

This clone was recorded once. The chain combines TRBV7-2 with TRBJ2-5; a weak D match, TRBD2 (7 bases). Germline V lookup: CDR1 SGHTA, CDR2 FQGNSA. Trimming took 9 bases from V and 5 from J, leaving 10 bases between them. The CDR3 loop spans 11 amino acids. The CDR3 spells CASWGGETQYF. DNA of the CDR3: TGTGCCAGTTGGGGGGGCGAGACCCAGTACTTC.

This chain joins TRBV2 and TRBJ2-6, with D perhaps TRBD1 (5 bases). V gave up 3 bases and J gave up 0 bases, with 6 bases separating them. The CDR3 runs 15 residues. Germline lookup yields CDR1 SNHLY and CDR2 FYNNEI. CDR3 in DNA: TGTGCCAGCAGTGAGGGGCACTCTGGGGCCAACGTCCTGACTTTC. It specifies CASSEGHSGANVLTF.

This clone showed up just a few times. The genes are TRBV7-2 and TRBJ2-3, with 11 bases lining up with TRBD2. The trim removed 5 bases at V and 3 bases at J, leaving 7 bases unmatched. The germline V gene encodes CDR1 SGHTA and CDR2 FQGNSA. The CDR3 has 16 residues. In DNA form, the CDR3 reads TGTGCCAGCAGCAACCGTGGGACTAGCGGAACAGATACGCAGTATTTT. Residues: CASSNRGTSGTDTQYF.